This entry features one T cell receptor (beta chain) sequence. This record belongs to a study of cytomegalovirus exposure and HLA in healthy donors. PCR employed 60 Vbeta and 13 Jbeta primers. Generated by immunoSEQ multiplex PCR, the TCRdb table keeps only in-frame clones and is missing some. The repertoire holds 150,000 to 200,000 clones, with approximately 85% as singletons. The origin of this receptor is a man aged 18 to 35 in good health and CMV-seropositive. Sequenced input: PBMCs.

CDR3 protein: CASIDPKLANVLTF. The CDR3 DNA is TGTGCCAGCATCGACCCAAAGTTAGCTAACGTCCTGACTTTC. The chain uses TRBV11-3 and TRBJ2-6, with D unresolved. The germline V gene has CDR1 SGHNT and CDR2 YENEEA. CDR3 length equals 14 residues. Trimming took 7 bases from V and 10 from J, leaving 17 bases between them.